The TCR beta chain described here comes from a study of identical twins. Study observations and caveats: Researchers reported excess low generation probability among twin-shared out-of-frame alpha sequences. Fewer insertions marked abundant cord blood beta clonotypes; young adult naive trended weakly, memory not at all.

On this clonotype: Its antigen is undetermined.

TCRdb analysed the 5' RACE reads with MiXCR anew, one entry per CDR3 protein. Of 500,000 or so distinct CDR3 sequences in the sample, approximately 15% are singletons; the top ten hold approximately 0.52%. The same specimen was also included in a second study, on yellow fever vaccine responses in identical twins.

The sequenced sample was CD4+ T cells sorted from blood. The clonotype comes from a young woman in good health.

CDR3: CASTLIAGPSYEQYF. The CDR3, as DNA: TGTGCCAGCACCCTAATAGCGGGGCCAAGCTACGAGCAGTACTTC. J is TRBJ2-7 and V is TRBV6-1; 8 nucleotides agree with TRBD2. Germline CDR1 MNHNS, CDR2 SASEGT. The V and J ends lost 7 bases and 3 bases, in that order; junction bases with no gene match: 11. The CDR3 covers 15 residues.